The clone carrying this T cell receptor beta chain came up a few times. Its cognate antigen is unknown. Clones were read by immunoSEQ multiplex PCR, and TCRdb kept only the in-frame ones, dropping some. The sample has 90,000 to 100,000 clones, roughly 90% seen once. This sample is part of a study of T cell responses to AZD1222 COVID-19 vaccine. Findings and limits, study-wide: The donor group comprised mostly white British people and more females; the analysis possibly underestimated clonal diversity. Receipt of two AZD1222 doses was followed by a rise in Spike-specific TCR breadth and depth.

The germline V gene has CDR1 SGHRS and CDR2 YFSETQ. The CDR3 is 16 residues long. The ends lost 4 bases at V and 3 bases at J; junction bases unmatched: 10. The study pooled second doses at about 4 or about 12 weeks. The sequencing used peripheral blood, collected 28 days after the second AZD1222 dose. This chain connects TRBV5-1 to TRBJ1-2; 9 bases are a match to TRBD1. The source is an adult who received the AZD1222 COVID-19 vaccine. The CDR3 sequence: CASSGTGWGSDYGYTF. The CDR3 region has the DNA TGCGCCAGCAGCGGGACAGGGTGGGGAAGCGACTATGGCTACACCTTC.